The T cell receptor (beta chain) under discussion was sequenced for a study of blood T cell repertoires in COVID-19. Background on the study: The United States, Italy and Spain supplied acute and convalescent COVID-19 samples.

This clone was found a few times. Across 24 US areas, participants ranged in age from 18 to 89 years. The data were produced by immunoSEQ multiplex PCR, yet TCRdb's version contains in-frame clones alone and is incomplete. The data show under 300,000 clones, around 90% seen once. From germline, CDR1 is SGHRS and CDR2 YFSETQ. This CDR3 is 14 amino acids long. V lost 4 bases and J lost 6, with 11 bases in between. The TCR was taken from a woman aged 25 to 39 who had recovered from COVID-19. The chain couples TRBV5-1 to TRBJ1-6, with D possibly TRBD1 on 5 matching bases. The sequenced sample consisted of PBMCs or T cells enriched from blood (not recorded which). The DNA for the CDR3 is TGCGCCAGCAGCCCGGGACTCGGTAATTCACCCCTCCACTTT. It is translated as CASSPGLGNSPLHF.